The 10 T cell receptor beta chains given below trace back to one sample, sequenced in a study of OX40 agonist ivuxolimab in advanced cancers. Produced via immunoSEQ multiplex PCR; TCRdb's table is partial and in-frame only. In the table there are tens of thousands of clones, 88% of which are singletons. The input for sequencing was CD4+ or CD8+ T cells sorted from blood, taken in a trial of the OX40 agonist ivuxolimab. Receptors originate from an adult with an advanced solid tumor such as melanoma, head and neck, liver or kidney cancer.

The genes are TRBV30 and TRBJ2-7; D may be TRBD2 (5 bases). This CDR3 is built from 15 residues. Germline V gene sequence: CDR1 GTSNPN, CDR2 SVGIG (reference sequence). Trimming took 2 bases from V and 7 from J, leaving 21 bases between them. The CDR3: CAWSLASHARVEQYF. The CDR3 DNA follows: TGTGCCTGGAGTTTAGCTAGCCACGCTCGGGTTGAGCAGTACTTC.

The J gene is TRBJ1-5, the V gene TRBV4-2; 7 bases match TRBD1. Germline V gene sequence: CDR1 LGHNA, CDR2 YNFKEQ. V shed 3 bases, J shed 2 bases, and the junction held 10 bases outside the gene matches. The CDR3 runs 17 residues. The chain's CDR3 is CASSQRQGGGGNQPQHF. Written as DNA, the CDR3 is TGTGCCAGCAGCCAGAGACAGGGCGGAGGTGGCAATCAGCCCCAGCATTTT.

This chain's CDR3 is CASSDAGFTGELFF. CDR3 coding DNA: TGTGCCAGCAGTGACGCAGGGTTCACCGGGGAGCTGTTTTTT. The V call is TRBV6-4, the J call TRBJ2-2, with D possibly TRBD1 on 5 matching bases. The CDR3 loop spans 14 amino acids. CDR1 MRHNA and CDR2 SNTAGT come from the germline V gene. The ends were cut back, 2 bases at V and 4 bases at J, with 8 bases in the middle.

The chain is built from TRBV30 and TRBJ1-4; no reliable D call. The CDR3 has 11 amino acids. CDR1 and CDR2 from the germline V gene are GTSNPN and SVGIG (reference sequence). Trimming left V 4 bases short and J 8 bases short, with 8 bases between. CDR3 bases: TGTGCCTGGAATCAAAGGGAAAAACTGTTTTTT. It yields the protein CAWNQREKLFF.

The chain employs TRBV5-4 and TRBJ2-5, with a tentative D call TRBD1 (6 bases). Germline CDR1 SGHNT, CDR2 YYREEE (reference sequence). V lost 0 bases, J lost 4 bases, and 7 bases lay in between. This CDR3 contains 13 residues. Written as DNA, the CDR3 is TGTGCCAGCAGCTTGGACAGGGCAGAGACCCAGTACTTC. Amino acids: CASSLDRAETQYF.

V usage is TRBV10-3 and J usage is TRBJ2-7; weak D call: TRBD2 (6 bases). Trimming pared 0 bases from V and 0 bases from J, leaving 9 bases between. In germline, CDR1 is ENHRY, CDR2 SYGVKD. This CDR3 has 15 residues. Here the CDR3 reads CAISESLRDSYEQYF. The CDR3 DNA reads TGTGCCATCAGTGAGTCGTTGCGGGACTCCTACGAGCAGTACTTC.

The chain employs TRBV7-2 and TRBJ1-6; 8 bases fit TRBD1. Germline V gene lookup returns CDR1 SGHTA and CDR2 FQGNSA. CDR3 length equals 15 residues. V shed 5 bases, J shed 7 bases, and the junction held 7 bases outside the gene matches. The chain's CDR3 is CASSPWDRLNSPLHF. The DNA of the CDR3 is TGTGCCAGCAGCCCGTGGGACAGGTTAAATTCACCCCTCCACTTT.

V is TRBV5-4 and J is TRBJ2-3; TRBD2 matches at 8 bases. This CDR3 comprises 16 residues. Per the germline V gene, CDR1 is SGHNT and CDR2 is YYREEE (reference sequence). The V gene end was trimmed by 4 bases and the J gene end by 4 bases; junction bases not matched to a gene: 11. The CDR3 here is CASSLDLTGGSDTQYF. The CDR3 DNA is TGTGCCAGCAGCCTGGATTTGACGGGAGGGTCAGATACGCAGTATTTT. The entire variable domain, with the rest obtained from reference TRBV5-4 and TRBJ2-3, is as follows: ETGVTQSPTHLIKTRGQQVTLRCSSQSGHNTVSWYQQALGQGPQFIFQYYREEENGRGNFPPRFSGLQFPNYSSELNVNALELDDSALYLCASSLDLTGGSDTQYFGPGTRLTVL.

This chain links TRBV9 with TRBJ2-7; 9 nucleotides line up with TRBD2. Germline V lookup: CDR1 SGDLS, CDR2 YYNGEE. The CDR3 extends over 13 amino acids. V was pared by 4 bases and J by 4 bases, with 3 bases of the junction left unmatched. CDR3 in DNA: TGTGCCAGCAGCCCCAGCGGGAGGTACGAGCAGTACTTC. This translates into CASSPSGRYEQYF. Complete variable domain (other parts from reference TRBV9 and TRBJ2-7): DSGVTQTPKHLITATGQRVTLRCSPRSGDLSVYWYQQSLDQGLQFLIQYYNGEERAKGNILERFSAQQFPDLHSELNLSSLELGDSALYFCASSPSGRYEQYFGPGTRLTVT.

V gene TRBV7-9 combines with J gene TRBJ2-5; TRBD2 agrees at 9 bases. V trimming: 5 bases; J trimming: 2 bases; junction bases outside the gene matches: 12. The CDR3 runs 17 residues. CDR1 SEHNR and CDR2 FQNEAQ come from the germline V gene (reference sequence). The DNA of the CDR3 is TGTGCCAGCAGCCTCCGGGGCTGGCTAGCGGGACAAGAGACCCAGTACTTC. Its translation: CASSLRGWLAGQETQYF. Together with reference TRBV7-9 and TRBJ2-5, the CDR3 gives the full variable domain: DTGVSQNPRHKITKRGQNVTFRCDPISEHNRLYWYRQTLGQGPEFLTYFQNEAQLEKSRLLSDRFSAERPKGSFSTLEIQRTEQGDSAMYLCASSLRGWLAGQETQYFGPGTRLLVL.